Shown below are 7 T cell receptor beta chains from a single sample sequenced in a study. TCRdb analysed the RT-PCR reads with MiXCR anew, one entry per CDR3 protein. Counted here are hundreds of thousands of distinct CDR3 sequences, 13% to 15% occurring once; the ten biggest clones make up 3.6%. The sample was memory CD4+ T cells from blood. These receptors were obtained from a female donor in good health, serving as a healthy control.

At least ten counts were recorded for this clonotype. V gene TRBV6-5 combines with J gene TRBJ2-5; tentative D call: TRBD2 (5 bases). The CDR3 runs 14 residues. V was clipped by 4 bases and J by 5 bases, with 14 bases between them. The V gene's germline CDR1 is MNHEY and CDR2 SVGAGI. The chain's CDR3 is CASSSTGIGETQYF. CDR3 sequence (DNA): TGTGCCAGCAGTTCTACGGGGATAGGGGAGACCCAGTACTTC.

This clonotype was detected only a few times. This chain joins TRBV7-6 and TRBJ2-5; possibly TRBD1 for D (5 bases). The CDR3 spans 14 residues. The V end was cut by 5 bases, the J end by 0 bases, with 10 bases between. The germline V gene has CDR1 SGHVS and CDR2 FNYEAQ. Here the CDR3 DNA reads TGTGCCAGCAGCCCCACAGGACACCAAGAGACCCAGTACTTC. This codes for CASSPTGHQETQYF.

This chain links TRBV2 with TRBJ2-2; a possible D gene is TRBD1 (6 bases). V lost 1 base and J 6 bases, leaving 12 bases between the germline ends. Germline values: CDR1 SNHLY, CDR2 FYNNEI. CDR3 length equals 15 residues. The CDR3 nucleotides are TGTGCCAGCAGTGAAGAGGGACAACCTCCCGGGGAGCTGTTTTTT. Its translation: CASSEEGQPPGELFF.

This chain connects TRBV7-3 to TRBJ2-1; 8 nucleotides agree with TRBD1. Germline assignment: CDR1 SGHTA and CDR2 FQGTGA. CDR3 length: 14 amino acids. Germline trimming cut 8 bases from V and 3 bases from J; bases unmatched to any gene: 6. This chain's CDR3 is CASRPGTGYNEQFF. The CDR3 DNA sequence: TGTGCCAGCCGACCCGGGACAGGCTACAATGAGCAGTTCTTC.

This clonotype was seen more than once but under ten times. The chain is built from TRBV5-5 and TRBJ1-5; D unclear. The germline V gene encodes CDR1 SGHKS and CDR2 YYEKEE (reference sequence). The V and J ends lost 0 bases and 0 bases respectively, with 7 bases between them. This CDR3 has 15 amino acids. The chain's CDR3 is CASSLGVTSNQPQHF. The CDR3 bases are TGTGCCAGCAGCTTGGGGGTTACTAGCAATCAGCCCCAGCATTTT.

The chain uses TRBV27 and TRBJ1-1; 10 bases fit TRBD1. The germline V gene encodes CDR1 MNHEY and CDR2 SMNVEV (reference sequence). The CDR3 has 17 amino acids. Unmatched junction bases numbered 4, after V lost 0 bases and J lost 0 bases. In DNA form, the CDR3 reads TGTGCCAGCAGTTTATCGGGACAGGGGCTCATGAACACTGAAGCTTTCTTT. The encoded protein is CASSLSGQGLMNTEAFF.

This clonotype was observed a handful of times. This chain connects TRBV4-3 to TRBJ2-7, with 9 bases identical to TRBD1. The V and J ends lost 4 bases and 5 bases, in that order; junction bases with no gene match: 6. Looked up from germline, CDR1 is LGHNA and CDR2 is YSLEER. The CDR3 sequence is 14 residues long. In DNA form, the CDR3 reads TGCGCCAGCAGCCGCGCACAGGGGGCCCACGAGCAGTACTTC. Translating it yields CASSRAQGAHEQYF.